Sequencing of this TCR beta chain was carried out in a study of beta chain features in type 1 diabetes. General study results and limits: The question of HLA type influencing TCRB rearrangement was one that remained unresolved here.

The sequenced template was cDNA made from the entire isolated RNA. The protocol was immunoSEQ multiplex PCR, while the TCRdb copy is restricted to in-frame clones and leaves out a portion. The sample has 110,000 or so clones; almost 40% are singletons. With respect to this clone: Its antigen is unidentified.

Germline assignment: CDR1 SGHTA and CDR2 FQGNSA. The CDR3 sequence is 16 residues long. V lost 5 bases, J lost 2 bases, and 17 bases lay in between. The clonotype was recovered from a woman under 30 in good health. Sequenced: stem cell memory CD4+ T cells from blood. The chain combines TRBV7-2 with TRBJ2-3, with D possibly TRBD2 on 6 matching bases. This chain's CDR3 is CASSELGPGDTDTQYF. CDR3 nucleotide sequence: TGTGCCAGCAGCGAATTAGGCCCGGGAGACACAGATACGCAGTATTTT.